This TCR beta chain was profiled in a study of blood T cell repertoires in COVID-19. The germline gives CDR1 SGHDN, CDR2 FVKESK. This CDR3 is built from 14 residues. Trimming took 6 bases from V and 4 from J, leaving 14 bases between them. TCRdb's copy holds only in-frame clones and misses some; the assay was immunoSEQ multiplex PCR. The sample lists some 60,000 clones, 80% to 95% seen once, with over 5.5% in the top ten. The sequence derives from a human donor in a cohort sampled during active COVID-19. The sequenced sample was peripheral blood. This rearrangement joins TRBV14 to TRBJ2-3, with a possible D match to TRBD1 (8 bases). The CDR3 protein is CASSRQGRADTQYF. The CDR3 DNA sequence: TGTGCCAGCAGTCGACAGGGGAGGGCAGATACGCAGTATTTT.